Presented here are 23 T cell receptor beta chains from one specimen sequenced in a study of cytomegalovirus exposure and HLA in healthy donors (dated by TCRdb to 2017 to 2019). Library prep was done by the immunoSEQ multiplex PCR assay. A mixture of 60 forward primers for TCR Vbeta segments and 13 reverse primers for TCR Jbeta segments was used in the multiplex PCR. The table was pulled from immuneACCESS by TCRdb, which kept in-frame rearrangements only. Such tables lose some clones; where checked, under half of the loss comes from unresolved V genes, and the rest has no known cause. The sample table lists over 130,000 clones, around four fifths of them with a count of one. The ten largest make up around 1.5% of the sample. Sequenced input: PBMCs. These receptors came from a man aged 25 to 45 in good health and CMV-seropositive.

V is TRBV19 and J is TRBJ2-7; possibly TRBD2 for D (5 bases). This CDR3 is 14 amino acids long. Germline lookup yields CDR1 LNHDA and CDR2 SQIVND (reference sequence). V lost 0 bases to trimming and J lost 3 bases, with 9 bases between them. CDR3 residues: CASSIDPSGYEQYF. In DNA, the CDR3 is TGTGCCAGTAGTATAGATCCCAGCGGCTACGAGCAGTACTTC.

The chain carries TRBV4-1 and TRBJ2-3; the D is unclear. Germline V gene data show CDR1 as MGHRA and CDR2 as YSYEKL. Trimming took off 1 base at V and 1 base at J, with 6 bases between the two ends. The CDR3 sequence is 14 residues long. Here the CDR3 reads CASSQGPGTDTQYF. In DNA, the CDR3 is TGCGCCAGCAGCCAAGGGCCTGGCACAGATACGCAGTATTTT.

The J gene is TRBJ2-3, the V gene TRBV5-1, with D maybe TRBD2 (6 bases). V lost 4 bases, J lost 0 bases, and 9 bases lay in between. The CDR3 is 14 residues long. In germline, CDR1 is SGHRS, CDR2 YFSETQ. CDR3 protein: CASSGAGSTDTQYF. The CDR3 DNA follows: TGCGCCAGCAGCGGGGCGGGGAGCACAGATACGCAGTATTTT.

V usage is TRBV7-2 and J usage is TRBJ2-3; D is ambiguous. The germline gives CDR1 SGHTA, CDR2 FQGNSA. V lost 2 bases, J lost 6 bases, and 12 bases lay in between. The CDR3 length is 14 residues. The CDR3 here is CASSLSRILDTQYF. The DNA of the CDR3 is TGTGCCAGCAGCTTAAGTAGAATACTTGATACGCAGTATTTT.

This clone has just one count. The chain links TRBV9 to TRBJ1-3; D might be TRBD1 (6 bases). The CDR3 extends over 15 amino acids. Germline lookup yields CDR1 SGDLS and CDR2 YYNGEE. V was trimmed by 3 bases and J by 1 base, leaving 11 bases between them. This CDR3 is CASSATTGSGNTIYF. In DNA, the CDR3 is TGTGCCAGCAGCGCCACGACAGGTTCTGGAAACACCATATATTTT.

This clone was counted only a few times. The rearrangement uses TRBV7-3 and TRBJ2-3; TRBD2 might be the D (5 bases). Germline values: CDR1 SGHTA, CDR2 FQGTGA. Deletions cut 5 bases from V and 0 bases from J, with 12 bases between. The length of the CDR3 is 15 residues. CDR3: CASSPSGLSTDTQYF. CDR3 DNA: TGTGCCAGCAGCCCGAGCGGCCTGAGCACAGATACGCAGTATTTT.

The CDR3 reads CASRSQGNPGELFF. CDR3 in DNA: TGTGCCAGCAGGTCACAGGGAAATCCCGGGGAGCTGTTTTTT. This sequence joins TRBV6-1 and TRBJ2-2, with a tentative D call TRBD1 (6 bases). Trimming removed 6 bases from V and 6 bases from J, with 14 bases in between. CDR1 is MNHNS, CDR2 SASEGT, per germline. The CDR3 has 14 residues.

This CDR3 is CASSPGGRTDTQYF. The CDR3 DNA follows: TGTGCTAGTAGCCCCGGGGGGCGAACAGATACGCAGTATTTT. The chain has TRBV12-5 and TRBJ2-3, with D possibly matching TRBD2 (7 bases). CDR3 length: 14 residues. V was clipped by 8 bases and J by 3 bases, with 15 bases between them. Germline-derived CDR1 and CDR2 are LGHNT and FRNRAP.

This chain joins TRBV9 and TRBJ2-5; perhaps TRBD2 as D (6 bases). Matching the DNA end better, TRBJ2-7 makes the J call doubtful. The CDR3 covers 14 residues. Germline CDR1 SGDLS, CDR2 YYNGEE. The CDR3 region is CASSVEASAYEQYF. For the CDR3, the DNA is TGTGCCAGCAGCGTAGAGGCTAGCGCCTACGAGCAGTACTTC.

The V gene is TRBV19, the J gene TRBJ2-5; a weak D match, TRBD1 (5 bases). The V end lost 2 bases, the J end lost 3 bases, and 10 bases lay between the germline ends. The CDR3 loop spans 14 amino acids. Germline V gene data show CDR1 as LNHDA and CDR2 as SQIVND (reference sequence). Here the CDR3 DNA reads TGTGCCAGTAGTATAAGAAGGGGTGAAGAGACCCAGTACTTC. Its translation: CASSIRRGEETQYF.

The V and J genes are TRBV5-4 and TRBJ2-3; the D gene is possibly TRBD2 (6 bases). Trimming took 0 bases from V and 1 from J, leaving 15 bases between them. Looked up from germline, CDR1 is SGHNT and CDR2 is YYREEE (reference sequence). This CDR3 is 17 amino acids long. As DNA, the CDR3 is TGTGCCAGCAGCTTGGATCCGTCGGGAGCCGGCACAGATACGCAGTATTTT. Protein: CASSLDPSGAGTDTQYF.

The table lists this clone with a count of one. This chain links TRBV5-1 with TRBJ2-5, with D possibly being TRBD2 (7 bases). Per germline, CDR1 SGHRS and CDR2 YFSETQ. There are 14 residues in the CDR3. Trimming took off 3 bases at V and 1 base at J, with 10 bases between the two ends. CDR3: CASSSRGGQETQYF. The CDR3 coding sequence is TGCGCCAGCAGCTCAAGGGGGGGCCAAGAGACCCAGTACTTC.

This rearrangement joins TRBV2 to TRBJ2-7; TRBD1 agrees at 9 bases. From germline, CDR1 is SNHLY and CDR2 FYNNEI. After removal of 6 bases from V and 4 bases from J, the junction contained 4 bases not matched to a gene. The CDR3 loop spans 13 amino acids. In nucleotides, the CDR3 is TGTGCCAGCAGGGGGACAGGGTGGTACGAGCAGTACTTC. Translated, it gives CASRGTGWYEQYF.

This rearrangement joins TRBV4-1 to TRBJ2-1; TRBD1 aligns across 9 bases. Unmatched junction bases numbered 14, after V lost 4 bases and J lost 10 bases. The CDR3 sequence is 16 residues long. Germline V gene data show CDR1 as MGHRA and CDR2 as YSYEKL. In DNA form, the CDR3 reads TGCGCCAGCAGCCGAATAGGGACAGGGAATCTACAAGAGCAGTTCTTC. Translation gives CASSRIGTGNLQEQFF.

The rearrangement uses TRBV6-6 and TRBJ1-2; 10 nucleotides line up with TRBD1. Germline V CDR1 and CDR2: MNHNY, SVGAGI (reference sequence). Trimming cost V 8 bases and J 0 bases; bases outside gene matches: 6. The CDR3 runs 15 residues. CDR3 nucleotides: TGTGCCAGCGGCCAGACAGGGGGCTCTAACTATGGCTACACCTTC. Translating it yields CASGQTGGSNYGYTF.

This clone has only one observation. The chain employs TRBV2 and TRBJ2-7; TRBD2 agrees at 8 bases. The CDR3 covers 15 residues. The junction had 12 bases not matched to a gene; V was cut back by 8 bases and J by 3 bases. The germline CDR1 and CDR2 sequences are SNHLY and FYNNEI. CDR3 nucleotides: TGTGCCAGCTCCGATACTAGCGGACTAAACTACGAGCAGTACTTC. Translation gives CASSDTSGLNYEQYF.

This clone was counted between two and nine times. Within the sample, other DNA sequences also encode this same CDR3. The J gene is TRBJ1-4, the V gene TRBV15, with 8 bases identical to TRBD1. Germline V CDR1 and CDR2: LNHNV, YYDKDF (reference sequence). This CDR3 is 14 amino acids long. The trim removed 1 base at V and 5 bases at J, leaving 0 bases unmatched. DNA for the CDR3: TGTGCCACCAGCAGAGGACAGGGGAATGAAAAACTGTTTTTT. Translation: CATSRGQGNEKLFF.

The chain carries TRBV19 and TRBJ1-2; D might be TRBD1 (5 bases). Trimming left V 4 bases short and J 4 bases short, with 13 bases between. The CDR3 covers 14 residues. The V gene's germline CDR1 is LNHDA and CDR2 SQIVND (reference sequence). CDR3 DNA sequence: TGTGCCAGTAGTAGTAGACAGAGAGTCTATGGCTACACCTTC. It encodes CASSSRQRVYGYTF.

This clone has a handful of counts. The chain carries TRBV10-3 and TRBJ2-1; 7 bases are a match to TRBD2. CDR3 length equals 13 residues. The J segment lost 10 bases and the V segment lost 4 bases, leaving 7 bases of the junction unmatched. Germline CDR1 reads ENHRY; CDR2 reads SYGVKD. The CDR3 is CAISGQREGEQFF. In DNA form, the CDR3 reads TGTGCCATCAGTGGTCAGCGGGAAGGGGAGCAGTTCTTC.

The chain uses TRBV6-5 and TRBJ2-7; a possible D gene is TRBD1 (5 bases). Germline V gene sequence: CDR1 MNHEY, CDR2 SVGAGI. Trimming took off 2 bases at V and 2 bases at J, with 13 bases between the two ends. This CDR3 has 15 residues. The DNA for the CDR3 is TGTGCCAGCAGTTACCATTTTGACAGCCCCTACGAGCAGTACTTC. Translating it yields CASSYHFDSPYEQYF.

V usage is TRBV2 and J usage is TRBJ2-2, with D possibly being TRBD1 (6 bases). The V gene's germline CDR1 is SNHLY and CDR2 FYNNEI. Trimming took 3 bases from V and 1 from J, leaving 12 bases between them. The CDR3 extends over 16 amino acids. The CDR3 sequence is CASSDQGTLNTGELFF. In nucleotides, the CDR3 is TGTGCCAGCAGTGACCAGGGGACGCTGAACACCGGGGAGCTGTTTTTT.

The V and J genes are TRBV19 and TRBJ1-2; perhaps TRBD1 as D (6 bases). The CDR3 contains 13 residues. Germline CDR1 and CDR2: LNHDA and SQIVND (reference sequence). V gave up 4 bases and J gave up 4 bases, with 10 bases separating them. Here the CDR3 DNA reads TGTGCCAGTAGTAGGAAGGGGGTCTATGGCTACACCTTC. Amino acids: CASSRKGVYGYTF.

The rearrangement uses TRBV5-1 and TRBJ1-3; 8 bases map to TRBD1. Losses at the gene ends were 0 bases for V and 1 base for J; bases not matched to a gene: 3. Germline assignment: CDR1 SGHRS and CDR2 YFSETQ. This CDR3 spans 16 amino acids. CDR3 in DNA: TGCGCCAGCAGCTTGGTTCAGGGGGCATCTGGAAACACCATATATTTT. The encoded protein is CASSLVQGASGNTIYF.